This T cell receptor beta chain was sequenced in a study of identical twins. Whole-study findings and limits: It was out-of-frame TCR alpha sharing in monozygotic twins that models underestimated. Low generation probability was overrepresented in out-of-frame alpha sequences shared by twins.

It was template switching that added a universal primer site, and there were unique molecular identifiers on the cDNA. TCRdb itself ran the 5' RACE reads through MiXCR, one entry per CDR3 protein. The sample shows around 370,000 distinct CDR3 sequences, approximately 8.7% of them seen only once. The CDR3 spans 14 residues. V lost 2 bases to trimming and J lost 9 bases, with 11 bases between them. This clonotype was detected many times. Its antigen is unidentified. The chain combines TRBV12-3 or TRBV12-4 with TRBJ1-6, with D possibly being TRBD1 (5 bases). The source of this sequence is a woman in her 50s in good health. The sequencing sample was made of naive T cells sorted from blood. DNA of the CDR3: TGTGCCAGCAGTTTACGGGGGAACAGTTCACCCCTCCACTTT. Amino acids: CASSLRGNSSPLHF.